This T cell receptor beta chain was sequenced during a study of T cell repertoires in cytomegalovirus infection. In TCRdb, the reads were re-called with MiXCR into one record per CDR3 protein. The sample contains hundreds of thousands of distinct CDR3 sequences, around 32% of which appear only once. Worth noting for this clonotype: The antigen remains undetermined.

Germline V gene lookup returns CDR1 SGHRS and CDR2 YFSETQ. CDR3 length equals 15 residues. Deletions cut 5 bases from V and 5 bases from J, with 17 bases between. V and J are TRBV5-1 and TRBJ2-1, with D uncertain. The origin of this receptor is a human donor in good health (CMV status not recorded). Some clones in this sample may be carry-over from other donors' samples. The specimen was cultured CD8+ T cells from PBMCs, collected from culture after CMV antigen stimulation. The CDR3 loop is CASSGIAESHNEQFF. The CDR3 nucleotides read TGCGCCAGCAGTGGTATAGCAGAGAGTCACAATGAGCAGTTCTTC.